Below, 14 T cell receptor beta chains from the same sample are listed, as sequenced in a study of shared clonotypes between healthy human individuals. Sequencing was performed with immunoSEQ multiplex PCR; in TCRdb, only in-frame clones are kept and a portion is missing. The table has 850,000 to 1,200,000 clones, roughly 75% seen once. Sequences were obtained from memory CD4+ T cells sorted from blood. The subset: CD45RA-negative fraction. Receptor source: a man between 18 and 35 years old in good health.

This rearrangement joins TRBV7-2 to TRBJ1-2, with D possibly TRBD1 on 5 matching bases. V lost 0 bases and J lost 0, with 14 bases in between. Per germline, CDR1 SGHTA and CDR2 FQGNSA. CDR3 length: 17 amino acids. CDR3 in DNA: TGTGCCAGCAGCTTAGCGAAGACAGCGACCGCTAACTATGGCTACACCTTC. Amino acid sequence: CASSLAKTATANYGYTF. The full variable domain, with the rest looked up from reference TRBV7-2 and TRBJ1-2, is GAGVSQSPSNKVTEKGKDVELRCDPISGHTALYWYRQSLGQGLEFLIYFQGNSAPDKSGLPSDRFSAERTGGSVSTLTIQRTQQEDSAVYLCASSLAKTATANYGYTFGSGTRLTVV.

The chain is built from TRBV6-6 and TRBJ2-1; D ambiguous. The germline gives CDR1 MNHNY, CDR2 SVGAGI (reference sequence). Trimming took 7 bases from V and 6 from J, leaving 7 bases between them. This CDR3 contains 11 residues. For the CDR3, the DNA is TGTGCCAGCATTTCGGGCAATGAGCAGTTCTTC. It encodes CASISGNEQFF.

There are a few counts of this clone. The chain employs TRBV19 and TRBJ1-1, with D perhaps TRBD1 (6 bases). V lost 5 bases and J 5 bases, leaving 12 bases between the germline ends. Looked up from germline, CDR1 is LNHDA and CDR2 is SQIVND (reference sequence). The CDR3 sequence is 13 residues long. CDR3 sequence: CASSGQLGTEAFF. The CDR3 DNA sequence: TGTGCCAGTAGTGGACAGCTTGGAACTGAAGCTTTCTTT.

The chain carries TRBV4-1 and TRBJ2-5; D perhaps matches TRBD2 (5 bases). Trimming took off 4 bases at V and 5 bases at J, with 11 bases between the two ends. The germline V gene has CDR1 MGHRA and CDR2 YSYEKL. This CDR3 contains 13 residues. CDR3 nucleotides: TGCGCCAGCAGCCTACTAGTAGTCGAGACCCAGTACTTC. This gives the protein CASSLLVVETQYF.

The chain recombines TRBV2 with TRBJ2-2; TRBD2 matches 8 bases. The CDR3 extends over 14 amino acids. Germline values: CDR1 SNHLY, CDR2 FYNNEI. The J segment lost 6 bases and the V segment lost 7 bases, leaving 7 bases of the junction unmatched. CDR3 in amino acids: CASTGTSWSGELFF. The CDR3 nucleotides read TGTGCCAGCACTGGGACTAGTTGGTCCGGGGAGCTGTTTTTT.

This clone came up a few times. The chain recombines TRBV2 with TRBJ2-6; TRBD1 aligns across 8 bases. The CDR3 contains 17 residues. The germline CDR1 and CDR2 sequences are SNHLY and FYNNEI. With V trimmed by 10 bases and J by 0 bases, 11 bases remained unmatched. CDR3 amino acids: CATTGGISLSGANVLTF. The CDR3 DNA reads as TGTGCCACCACAGGGGGAATCTCCCTCTCTGGGGCCAACGTCCTGACTTTC. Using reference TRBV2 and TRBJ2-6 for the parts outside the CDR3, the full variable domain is EPEVTQTPSHQVTQMGQEVILRCVPISNHLYFYWYRQILGQKVEFLVSFYNNEISEKSEIFDDQFSVERPDGSNFTLKIRSTKLEDSAMYFCATTGGISLSGANVLTFGAGSRLTVL.

The chain's CDR3 is CASSVPGLSVEQYF. CDR3 DNA sequence: TGTGCCAGCAGCGTACCGGGACTAAGCGTCGAGCAGTACTTC. The J gene is TRBJ2-7, the V gene TRBV11-2; 7 bases match TRBD2. This CDR3 spans 14 amino acids. Germline assignment: CDR1 SGHAT and CDR2 FQNNGV. With V trimmed by 5 bases and J by 6 bases, 10 bases remained unmatched.

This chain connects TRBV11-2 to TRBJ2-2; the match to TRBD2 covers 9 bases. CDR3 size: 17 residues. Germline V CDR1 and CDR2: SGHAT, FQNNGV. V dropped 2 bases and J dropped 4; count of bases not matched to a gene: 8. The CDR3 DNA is TGTGCCAGCAGCTTAACTTTAGCGGGGGCCGTCACCGGGGAGCTGTTTTTT. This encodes CASSLTLAGAVTGELFF.

CDR3 residues: CASSFSGGYNSPLHF. CDR3 nucleotide sequence: TGTGCCAGCAGTTTTTCGGGGGGCTATAATTCACCCCTCCACTTT. This chain uses TRBV27 with TRBJ1-6; D might be TRBD1 (5 bases). Deletions cut 3 bases from V and 3 bases from J, with 9 bases between. This CDR3 is built from 15 residues. Germline V lookup: CDR1 MNHEY, CDR2 SMNVEV (reference sequence).

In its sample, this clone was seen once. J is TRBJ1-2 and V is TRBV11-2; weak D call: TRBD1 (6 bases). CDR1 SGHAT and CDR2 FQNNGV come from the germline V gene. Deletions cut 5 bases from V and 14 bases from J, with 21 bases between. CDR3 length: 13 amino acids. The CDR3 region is CASSPDNRVAITF. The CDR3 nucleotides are TGTGCCAGCAGCCCAGACAACAGGGTGGCGATTACCTTC.

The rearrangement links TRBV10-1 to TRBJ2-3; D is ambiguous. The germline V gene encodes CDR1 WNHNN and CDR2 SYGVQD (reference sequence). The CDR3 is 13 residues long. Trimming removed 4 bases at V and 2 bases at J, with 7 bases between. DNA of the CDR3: TGCGCCAGCAGTGCCCGGGCCACAGATACGCAGTATTTT. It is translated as CASSARATDTQYF.

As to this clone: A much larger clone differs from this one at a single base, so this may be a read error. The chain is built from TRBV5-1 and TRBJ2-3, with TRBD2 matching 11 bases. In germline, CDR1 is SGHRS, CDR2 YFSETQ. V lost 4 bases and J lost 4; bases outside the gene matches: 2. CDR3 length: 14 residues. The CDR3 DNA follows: TGCGCCAGCAGCCCGGGACTAGCGGCAGATACGCAGTATTTT. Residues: CASSPGLAADTQYF. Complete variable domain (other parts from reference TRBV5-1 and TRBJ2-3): KAGVTQTPRYLIKTRGQQVTLSCSPISGHRSVSWYQQTPGQGLQFLFEYFSETQRNKGNFPGRFSGRQFSNSRSEMNVSTLELGDSALYLCASSPGLAADTQYFGPGTRLTVL.

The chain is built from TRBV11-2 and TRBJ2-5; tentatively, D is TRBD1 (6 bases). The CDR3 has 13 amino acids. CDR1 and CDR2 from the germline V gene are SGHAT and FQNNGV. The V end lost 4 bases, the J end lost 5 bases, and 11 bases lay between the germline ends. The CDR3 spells CASSSTGYETQYF. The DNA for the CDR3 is TGTGCCAGCAGCTCCACAGGGTACGAGACCCAGTACTTC.

CDR3 in amino acids: CASSLREVGGDTQYF. The CDR3 DNA is TGTGCCAGCAGCTTAAGGGAGGTGGGCGGAGATACGCAGTATTTT. V usage is TRBV7-2 and J usage is TRBJ2-3; D may be TRBD2 (6 bases). There are 15 residues in the CDR3. Germline values: CDR1 SGHTA, CDR2 FQGNSA. Trimming removed 2 bases from V and 5 bases from J, with 14 bases in between.